Shown below are 25 T cell receptor beta chains from a single sample sequenced in a study of shared clonotypes between healthy human individuals. Some clones are missing from TCRdb's copy, which holds only in-frame ones; the method was immunoSEQ multiplex PCR. The profile shows roughly 480,000 clones, around 80% of them singletons. The sequenced sample consisted of PBMCs. Receptors were obtained from a middle-aged woman in good health. Some clones in this sample may be carry-over from other donors' samples.

This chain joins TRBV7-2 and TRBJ2-3; tentatively, D is TRBD2 (6 bases). CDR3 length equals 14 residues. Germline V lookup: CDR1 SGHTA, CDR2 FQGNSA. Trimming shortened V by 1 base and J by 4 bases, and 9 bases separated the two germline ends. The chain's CDR3 is CASSLGASADTQYF. Written as DNA, the CDR3 is TGTGCCAGCAGCTTAGGGGCTAGCGCAGATACGCAGTATTTT.

This clone has a handful of counts. The chain uses TRBV28 and TRBJ2-2; 10 bases fit TRBD1. V lost 6 bases to trimming and J lost 5 bases; unmatched junction nucleotides: 6. Germline assignment: CDR1 MDHEN and CDR2 SYDVKM. There are 15 residues in the CDR3. The CDR3 DNA reads as TGTGCCAGCAGACGACAGGGGGCTGGAACCGGGGAGCTGTTTTTT. The encoded protein is CASRRQGAGTGELFF.

The chain uses TRBV18 and TRBJ2-3; TRBD1 agrees at 9 bases. This CDR3 spans 15 amino acids. Germline V CDR1 and CDR2: KGHSH, LQKENI. J was trimmed by 5 bases and V by 2 bases; bases with no gene match: 5. CDR3 residues: CASSPSSDRGDTQYF. In DNA form, the CDR3 reads TGTGCCAGCTCACCAAGCTCGGACAGGGGAGATACGCAGTATTTT. Supplemented by reference TRBV18 and TRBJ2-3, the full variable domain reads NAGVMQNPRHLVRRRGQEARLRCSPMKGHSHVYWYRQLPEEGLKFMVYLQKENIIDESGMPKERFSAEFPKEGPSILRIQQVVRGDSAAYFCASSPSSDRGDTQYFGPGTRLTVL.

The rearrangement joins TRBV19 to TRBJ2-4, with D perhaps TRBD1 (6 bases). With 6 bases removed from V and 0 bases from J, the gap between germline ends came to 12 bases. The CDR3 runs to 15 residues. The germline V gene encodes CDR1 LNHDA and CDR2 SQIVND (reference sequence). DNA of the CDR3: TGTGCCAGTAGATCGGACAGACTAGCCAAAAACATTCAGTACTTC. Translating it yields CASRSDRLAKNIQYF. Variable domain in full (rest from reference TRBV19 and TRBJ2-4): DGGITQSPKYLFRKEGQNVTLSCEQNLNHDAMYWYRQDPGQGLRLIYYSQIVNDFQKGDIAEGYSVSREKKESFPLTVTSAQKNPTAFYLCASRSDRLAKNIQYFGAGTRLSVL.

This chain links TRBV30 with TRBJ2-3; D is undetermined. The germline V and J ends were trimmed by 2 bases and 4 bases, with 4 bases remaining between them. The CDR3 is made up of 11 amino acids. Germline CDR1 and CDR2: GTSNPN and SVGIG (reference sequence). In DNA form, the CDR3 reads TGTGCCTGGAGTCTCTCAGATACGCAGTATTTT. It codes for CAWSLSDTQYF. Full variable domain (remainder filled in from reference TRBV30 and TRBJ2-3): SQTIHQWPATLVQPVGSPLSLECTVEGTSNPNLYWYRQAAGRGLQLLFYSVGIGQISSEVPQNLSASRPQDRQFILSSKKLLLSDSGFYLCAWSLSDTQYFGPGTRLTVL.

At least ten counts were recorded for this clone. As DNA, the CDR3 is TGTGCCACCAGCAGAGATCTCAGGGAGCGACTGTTTTTT. Its protein is CATSRDLRERLFF. The chain combines TRBV15 with TRBJ1-4, with D possibly TRBD1 on 5 matching bases. Between the trimmed V and J ends, which lost 0 bases and 13 bases, there was a span of 12 bases. The CDR3 covers 13 residues. Germline V gene sequence: CDR1 LNHNV, CDR2 YYDKDF (reference sequence).

The CDR3 sequence: CASSLRLAVPYEQYF. DNA for the CDR3: TGTGCCAGCAGCTTACGACTAGCGGTCCCCTACGAGCAGTACTTC. V and J are TRBV7-8 and TRBJ2-7, with 9 bases lining up with TRBD2. This CDR3 has 15 amino acids. The V gene's germline CDR1 is SGHVS and CDR2 FQNEAQ. Trimming removed 2 bases from V and 2 bases from J; junction bases left unmatched: 4.

The chain joins TRBV7-3 to TRBJ2-3; 7 bases are shared with TRBD2. Germline trimming cut 5 bases from V and 6 bases from J; bases unmatched to any gene: 8. The CDR3 has 14 residues. The germline V gene has CDR1 SGHTA and CDR2 FQGTGA. CDR3 nucleotide sequence: TGTGCCAGCAGCAGCCTAGCGGCCCTGGATACGCAGTATTTT. Amino acid sequence: CASSSLAALDTQYF.

As DNA, the CDR3 is TGTGCCAGTAGTTCTAGCACAGACCCAGGCTACGAGCAGTACTTC. Translating gives CASSSSTDPGYEQYF. The J gene is TRBJ2-7, the V gene TRBV19; a weak D match, TRBD2 (5 bases). Germline V gene lookup returns CDR1 LNHDA and CDR2 SQIVND (reference sequence). Trimming pared 5 bases from V and 3 bases from J, leaving 17 bases between. The CDR3 is made up of 15 amino acids. The full variable domain, its missing parts supplied by reference TRBV19 and TRBJ2-7, is DGGITQSPKYLFRKEGQNVTLSCEQNLNHDAMYWYRQDPGQGLRLIYYSQIVNDFQKGDIAEGYSVSREKKESFPLTVTSAQKNPTAFYLCASSSSTDPGYEQYFGPGTRLTVT.

The chain employs TRBV2 and TRBJ2-2, with 8 nucleotides matching TRBD1. Germline CDR1 SNHLY, CDR2 FYNNEI. CDR3 size: 17 residues. The V and J ends lost 8 bases and 3 bases, in that order; junction bases with no gene match: 14. The CDR3 sequence is CASARNTGGWDTGELFF. The CDR3 coding sequence is TGTGCCAGCGCTAGGAACACAGGGGGTTGGGACACCGGGGAGCTGTTTTTT.

The chain carries TRBV18 and TRBJ2-1; 11 bases line up with TRBD2. V gave up 3 bases and J gave up 9 bases; unmatched junction bases: 4. The CDR3 runs 14 residues. The germline gives CDR1 KGHSH, CDR2 LQKENI. The CDR3 loop is CASSPSGRAFEQFF. DNA of the CDR3: TGTGCCAGCTCACCTAGCGGGAGGGCCTTTGAGCAGTTCTTC.

This chain uses TRBV6-1 with TRBJ2-7; 7 nucleotides line up with TRBD1. The trim removed 8 bases at V and 6 bases at J, leaving 7 bases unmatched. The V gene's germline CDR1 is MNHNS and CDR2 SASEGT. This CDR3 contains 12 residues. CDR3 sequence: CASGRTGAEQYF. The DNA of the CDR3 is TGTGCCAGCGGCCGAACAGGGGCCGAGCAGTACTTC.

The chain links TRBV6-5 to TRBJ1-2; D possibly corresponds to TRBD1 (6 bases). This CDR3 has 14 amino acids. Germline loops: CDR1 MNHEY, CDR2 SVGAGI. V shed 2 bases and J shed 4 bases, with 11 bases lying between them. CDR3 sequence (DNA): TGTGCCAGCAGTTACCGGGGGCCGGGCTATGGCTACACCTTC. It yields the protein CASSYRGPGYGYTF.

The gene calls are TRBV27 and TRBJ2-7; 8 positions match TRBD2. V gave up 3 bases and J gave up 2 bases; unmatched junction bases: 9. The germline V gene encodes CDR1 MNHEY and CDR2 SMNVEV (reference sequence). The CDR3 consists of 16 residues. The CDR3 DNA reads as TGTGCCAGCAGTTTTAGAAGAGCGGGAGCGGCCTACGAGCAGTACTTC. This sequence encodes CASSFRRAGAAYEQYF.

V gene TRBV7-2 combines with J gene TRBJ2-7; 11 nucleotides align to TRBD2. Germline loops: CDR1 SGHTA, CDR2 FQGNSA. The CDR3 covers 16 residues. V shed 4 bases and J 1 base; nucleotides not matched to a gene: 6. The CDR3 nucleotides read TGTGCCAGCAGCTCAGAGGGGACTAGCGGATCCTACGAGCAGTACTTC. It is translated as CASSSEGTSGSYEQYF.

A remark on this clone: One base away lies a much larger clone, so this may be a sequencing read error. This sequence joins TRBV7-9 and TRBJ2-3, with 10 nucleotides matching TRBD2. The CDR3 has 16 amino acids. In germline, CDR1 is SEHNR, CDR2 FQNEAQ (reference sequence). In nucleotides, the CDR3 is TGTACCAGCAGCGGGGGCGCTAGCGGGAGTCTAGATACGCAGTATTTT. Protein sequence: CTSSGGASGSLDTQYF. Full variable domain (remainder filled in from reference TRBV7-9 and TRBJ2-3): DTGVSQNPRHKITKRGQNVTFRCDPISEHNRLYWYRQTLGQGPEFLTYFQNEAQLEKSRLLSDRFSAERPKGSFSTLEIQRTEQGDSAMYLCTSSGGASGSLDTQYFGPGTRLTVL.

The chain has TRBV19 and TRBJ1-4; TRBD1 is a possible D gene (5 bases). The germline V and J ends were trimmed by 4 bases and 7 bases, with 13 bases remaining between them. Per the germline V gene, CDR1 is LNHDA and CDR2 is SQIVND (reference sequence). CDR3 length equals 14 residues. CDR3 region: CASSKVAGSEKLFF. Written as DNA, the CDR3 is TGTGCCAGTAGTAAGGTGGCAGGGAGTGAAAAACTGTTTTTT.

J is TRBJ1-3 and V is TRBV7-8; D is perhaps TRBD1 (5 bases). The CDR3 is 16 residues long. Germline V gene sequence: CDR1 SGHVS, CDR2 FQNEAQ. Trimming cost V 5 bases and J 0 bases, with 14 bases left between them. The CDR3 coding sequence is TGTGCCAGCAGCCGGACATTGTCACTCTCTGGAAACACCATATATTTT. It codes for CASSRTLSLSGNTIYF.

This chain connects TRBV7-9 to TRBJ2-7; TRBD2 agrees at 13 bases. In germline, CDR1 is SEHNR, CDR2 FQNEAQ (reference sequence). The CDR3 extends over 17 amino acids. The V segment lost 8 bases and the J segment 7 bases; nucleotides outside the gene matches: 17. The CDR3: CASQLTSGRSPSAEQYF. The CDR3 DNA follows: TGTGCCAGCCAATTGACTAGCGGGAGGTCCCCGTCGGCAGAGCAGTACTTC.

The chain joins TRBV6-1 to TRBJ1-4; D unresolved. Trimming took off 1 base at V and 0 bases at J, with 6 bases between the two ends. The CDR3 is 15 amino acids. Germline lookup yields CDR1 MNHNS and CDR2 SASEGT. CDR3 protein: CASSEGITTNEKLFF. The CDR3 DNA reads as TGTGCCAGCAGTGAAGGGATCACAACTAATGAAAAACTGTTTTTT.

The V and J genes are TRBV30 and TRBJ2-1; TRBD2 matches at 10 bases. V was clipped by 7 bases and J by 8 bases; unmatched bases: 5. The CDR3 sequence is 12 residues long. Germline CDR1 GTSNPN, CDR2 SVGIG (reference sequence). This CDR3 reads CASGLASHEQFF. CDR3 nucleotides: TGTGCCTCGGGACTAGCGTCCCATGAGCAGTTCTTC.

In its sample, this clone was seen once. The CDR3 bases are TGTGCCAGCAGCTCCGACAGAGGCCAGCCCCAGCATTTT. Protein sequence: CASSSDRGQPQHF. The chain joins TRBV7-8 to TRBJ1-5; weak D call: TRBD1 (5 bases). The germline gives CDR1 SGHVS, CDR2 FQNEAQ. The V end was cut by 4 bases, the J end by 7 bases, with 11 bases between. The CDR3 is 13 amino acids.

About this clone: With a far larger clone one base away, a read error is the likely cause. The CDR3 end shows no conserved phenylalanine or tryptophan, and so a read error is likely. This chain uses TRBV7-2 with TRBJ2-7; perhaps TRBD2 as D (6 bases). V was shortened by 4 bases and J by 2 bases, with 12 bases between the two germline ends. Germline CDR1 reads SGHTA; CDR2 reads FQGNSA. The CDR3 is made up of 14 amino acids. The CDR3 nucleotides read TGTGCCAGCAGCTCCGGACTAATCCCCTACGAGCAGTACTCC. It is translated as CASSSGLIPYEQYS.

This clone was detected only once. The rearrangement links TRBV27 to TRBJ2-3; 8 bases map to TRBD2. Trimming at V came to 1 base and at J to 4 bases, leaving 4 bases not matched to a gene. CDR1 and CDR2 from the germline V gene are MNHEY and SMNVEV (reference sequence). This CDR3 contains 15 residues. CDR3 coding DNA: TGTGCCAGCAGTTTATTAGGCGGGAGGTCAGATACGCAGTATTTT. Protein product: CASSLLGGRSDTQYF.

This clone turned up a few times. Other DNA sequences in this sample translate to the same CDR3. V and J are TRBV6-4 and TRBJ2-1; TRBD2 matches 11 bases. V was clipped by 4 bases and J by 3 bases; unmatched bases: 2. Germline CDR1 is MRHNA and CDR2 is SNTAGT. The CDR3 runs 15 residues. CDR3 loop: CASSGGTSGYNEQFF. The CDR3 DNA is TGTGCCAGCAGTGGCGGGACTAGCGGCTACAATGAGCAGTTCTTC.